Following are 6 T cell receptor beta chains from one sample sequenced in a study of shared clonotypes between healthy human individuals. Clones were read by immunoSEQ multiplex PCR, and TCRdb kept only the in-frame ones, dropping some. The sample has over a million clones; around 95% are singletons. The material sequenced was naive CD4+ T cells sorted from blood. The subset: CD45RA+ positively selected. The source is a man aged 25 to 45 in good health.

The gene calls are TRBV27 and TRBJ1-1, with no clear D. V was cut by 6 bases and J by 7 bases, with 12 bases left in between. CDR1 and CDR2 from the germline V gene are MNHEY and SMNVEV (reference sequence). CDR3 size: 12 residues. The chain's CDR3 is CASSYSGGEAFF. The CDR3 bases are TGTGCCAGCAGCTACTCGGGCGGTGAAGCTTTCTTT.

The CDR3 nucleotides are TGTGCCAGCTCACTCCTCCCGGGACAGGAGGATTATGGCTACACCTTC. Amino acid sequence: CASSLLPGQEDYGYTF. The genes are TRBV18 and TRBJ1-2, with 8 positions matching TRBD1. CDR1 KGHSH and CDR2 LQKENI come from the germline V gene. CDR3 length equals 16 residues. The J segment lost 5 bases and the V segment lost 4 bases, leaving 12 bases of the junction unmatched. Full variable domain (remainder filled in from reference TRBV18 and TRBJ1-2): NAGVMQNPRHLVRRRGQEARLRCSPMKGHSHVYWYRQLPEEGLKFMVYLQKENIIDESGMPKERFSAEFPKEGPSILRIQQVVRGDSAAYFCASSLLPGQEDYGYTFGSGTRLTVV.

The chain's CDR3 is CASRLYNEQFF. DNA for the CDR3: TGTGCCAGCAGACTTTACAATGAGCAGTTCTTC. The V gene is TRBV7-2, the J gene TRBJ2-1, with D uncertain. This CDR3 is built from 11 residues. The germline V and J ends were trimmed by 6 bases and 4 bases, with 4 bases remaining between them. Per the germline V gene, CDR1 is SGHTA and CDR2 is FQGNSA.

The chain links TRBV2 to TRBJ2-1; 11 nucleotides align to TRBD2. Germline assignment: CDR1 SNHLY and CDR2 FYNNEI. The CDR3 extends over 15 amino acids. Trimming at V came to 4 bases and at J to 6 bases, leaving 5 bases not matched to a gene. Here the CDR3 reads CASSGWLAGGNEQFF. CDR3 DNA: TGTGCCAGCAGTGGGTGGCTAGCGGGAGGCAATGAGCAGTTCTTC.

The chain joins TRBV5-1 to TRBJ2-3, with 9 bases aligning to TRBD2. After removal of 4 bases from V and 1 base from J, the junction contained 19 bases not matched to a gene. The CDR3 spans 20 residues. The germline V gene encodes CDR1 SGHRS and CDR2 YFSETQ. CDR3 DNA: TGCGCCAGCAGCCGAGGTAGGCTAGCGGGACCAACATTACGCACAGATACGCAGTATTTT. This gives the protein CASSRGRLAGPTLRTDTQYF.

The rearrangement uses TRBV6-1 and TRBJ2-1; perhaps TRBD2 as D (5 bases). V dropped 8 bases and J dropped 8 bases, with 19 bases sitting between them. Germline V gives CDR1 MNHNS, CDR2 SASEGT. This CDR3 contains 14 residues. CDR3 DNA sequence: TGTGCCAGCGGTTCGGGTGTGGGAGTGGATGAGCAGTTCTTC. Translated, it gives CASGSGVGVDEQFF.